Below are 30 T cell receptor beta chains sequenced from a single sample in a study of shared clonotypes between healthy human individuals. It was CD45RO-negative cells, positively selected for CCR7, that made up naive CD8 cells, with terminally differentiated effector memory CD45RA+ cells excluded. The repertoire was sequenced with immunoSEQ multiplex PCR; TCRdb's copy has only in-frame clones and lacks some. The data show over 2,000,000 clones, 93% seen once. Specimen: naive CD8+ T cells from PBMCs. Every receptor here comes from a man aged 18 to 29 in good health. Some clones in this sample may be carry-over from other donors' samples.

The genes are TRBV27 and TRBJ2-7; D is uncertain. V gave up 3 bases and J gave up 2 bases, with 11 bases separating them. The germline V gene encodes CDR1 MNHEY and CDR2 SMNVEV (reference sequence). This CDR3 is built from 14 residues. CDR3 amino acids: CASSLSEATYEQYF. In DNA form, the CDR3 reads TGTGCCAGCAGTTTGTCAGAAGCTACCTACGAGCAGTACTTC.

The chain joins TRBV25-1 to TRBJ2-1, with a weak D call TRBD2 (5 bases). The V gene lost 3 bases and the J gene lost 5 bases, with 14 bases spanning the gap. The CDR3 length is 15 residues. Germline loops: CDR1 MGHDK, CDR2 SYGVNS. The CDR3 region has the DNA TGTGCCAGCAGTGAGTTAGGGAGAGAAGACAATGAGCAGTTCTTC. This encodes CASSELGREDNEQFF.

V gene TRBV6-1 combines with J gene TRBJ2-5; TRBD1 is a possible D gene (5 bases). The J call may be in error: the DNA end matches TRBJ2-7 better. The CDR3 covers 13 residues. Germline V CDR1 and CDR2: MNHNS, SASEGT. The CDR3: CASSDSGSYEQYF. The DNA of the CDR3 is TGTGCCAGCAGTGATTCAGGGTCCTACGAGCAGTACTTC.

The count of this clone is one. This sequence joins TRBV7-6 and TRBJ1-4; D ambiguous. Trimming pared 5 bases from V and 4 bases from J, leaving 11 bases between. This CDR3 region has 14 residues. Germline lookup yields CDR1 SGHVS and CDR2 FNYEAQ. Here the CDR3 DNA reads TGTGCCAGCAGCCCAGGACGGAGTAATGAAAAACTGTTTTTT. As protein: CASSPGRSNEKLFF.

CDR3: CAIRLADNNEQFF. CDR3 bases: TGTGCCATCCGACTAGCGGACAACAATGAGCAGTTCTTC. V usage is TRBV10-3 and J usage is TRBJ2-1; 9 nucleotides line up with TRBD2. Germline assignment: CDR1 ENHRY and CDR2 SYGVKD. This CDR3 contains 13 residues. With V trimmed by 8 bases and J by 5 bases, 4 bases remained unmatched.

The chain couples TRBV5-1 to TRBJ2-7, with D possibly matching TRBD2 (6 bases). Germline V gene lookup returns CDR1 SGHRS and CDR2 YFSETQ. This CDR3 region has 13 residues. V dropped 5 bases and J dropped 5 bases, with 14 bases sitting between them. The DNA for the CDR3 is TGCGCCAGCAGGGGCGGGAAGTGGAACGAGCAGTACTTC. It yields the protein CASRGGKWNEQYF.

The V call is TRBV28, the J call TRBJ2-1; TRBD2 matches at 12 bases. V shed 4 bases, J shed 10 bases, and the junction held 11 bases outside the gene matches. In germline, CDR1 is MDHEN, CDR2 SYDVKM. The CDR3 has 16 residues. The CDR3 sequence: CASSSYLAGGPREQFF. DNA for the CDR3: TGTGCCAGCAGTTCTTACCTAGCGGGAGGGCCAAGAGAGCAGTTCTTC.

The CDR3 loop is CASSPETDSYEQYF. CDR3 DNA: TGTGCCAGCAGCCCGGAGACGGATTCCTACGAGCAGTACTTC. The J gene is TRBJ2-7, the V gene TRBV11-2; unclear D gene. CDR1 and CDR2 (germline): SGHAT, FQNNGV. V gave up 5 bases and J gave up 1 base, with 12 bases separating them. The CDR3 is made up of 14 amino acids.

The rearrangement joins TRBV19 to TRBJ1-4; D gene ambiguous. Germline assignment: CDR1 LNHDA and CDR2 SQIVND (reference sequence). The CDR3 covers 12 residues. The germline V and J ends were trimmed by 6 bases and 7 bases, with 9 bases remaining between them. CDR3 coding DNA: TGTGCCAGTAGGGAAGCGGGTGAAAAACTGTTTTTT. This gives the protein CASREAGEKLFF.

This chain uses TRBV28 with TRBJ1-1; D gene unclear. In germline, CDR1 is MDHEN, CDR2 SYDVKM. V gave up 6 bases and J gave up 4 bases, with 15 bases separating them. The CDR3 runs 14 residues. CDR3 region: CASSPGFGVTEAFF. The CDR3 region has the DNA TGTGCCAGCAGCCCCGGCTTCGGGGTCACTGAAGCTTTCTTT.

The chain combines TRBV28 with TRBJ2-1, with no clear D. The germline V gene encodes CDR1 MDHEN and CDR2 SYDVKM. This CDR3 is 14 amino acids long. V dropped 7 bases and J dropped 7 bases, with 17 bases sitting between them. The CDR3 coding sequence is TGTGCCAGCACCCTCGAGGTAGGATCTAATGAGCAGTTCTTC. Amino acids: CASTLEVGSNEQFF.

The CDR3 DNA follows: TGTGCCAGCAGTCAAGCTGGGGGTTTTTCCTACGAGCAGTACTTC. It translates to CASSQAGGFSYEQYF. V and J are TRBV7-9 and TRBJ2-7; D possibly uses TRBD1 or TRBD2 (5 bases each). The V gene's germline CDR1 is SEHNR and CDR2 FQNEAQ (reference sequence). The V gene lost 6 bases and the J gene lost 1 base, with 16 bases spanning the gap. The CDR3 is 15 residues long. The variable domain in full, completed from reference TRBV7-9 and TRBJ2-7, reads DTGVSQNPRHKITKRGQNVTFRCDPISEHNRLYWYRQTLGQGPEFLTYFQNEAQLEKSRLLSDRFSAERPKGSFSTLEIQRTEQGDSAMYLCASSQAGGFSYEQYFGPGTRLTVT.

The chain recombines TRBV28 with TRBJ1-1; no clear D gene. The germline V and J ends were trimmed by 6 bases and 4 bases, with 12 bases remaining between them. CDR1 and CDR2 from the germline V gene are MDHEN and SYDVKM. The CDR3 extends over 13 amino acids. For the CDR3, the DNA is TGTGCCAGCAGCCAAACACCGGGCACTGAAGCTTTCTTT. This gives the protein CASSQTPGTEAFF.

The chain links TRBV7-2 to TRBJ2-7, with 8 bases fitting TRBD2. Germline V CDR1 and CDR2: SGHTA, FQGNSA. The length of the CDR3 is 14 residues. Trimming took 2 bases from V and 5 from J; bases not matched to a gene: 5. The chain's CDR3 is CASSLSGSGNEQYF. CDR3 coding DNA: TGTGCCAGCAGCTTATCCGGTAGCGGGAACGAGCAGTACTTC.

CDR3 bases: TGTGCCAGCAGCGTTAGGGGACAGGGAGTTTACAATGAGCAGTTCTTC. Protein sequence: CASSVRGQGVYNEQFF. The V gene is TRBV9, the J gene TRBJ2-1, with 9 bases matching TRBD1. The CDR3 extends over 16 amino acids. V was pared by 2 bases and J by 4 bases, with 7 bases of the junction left unmatched. Germline lookup yields CDR1 SGDLS and CDR2 YYNGEE.

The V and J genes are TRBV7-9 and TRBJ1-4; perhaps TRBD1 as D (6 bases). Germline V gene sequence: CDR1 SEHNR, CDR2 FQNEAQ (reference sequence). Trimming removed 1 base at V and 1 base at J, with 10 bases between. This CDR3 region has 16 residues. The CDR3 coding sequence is TGTGCCAGCAGCTTAGGATACAGGGTAACTAATGAAAAACTGTTTTTT. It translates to CASSLGYRVTNEKLFF.

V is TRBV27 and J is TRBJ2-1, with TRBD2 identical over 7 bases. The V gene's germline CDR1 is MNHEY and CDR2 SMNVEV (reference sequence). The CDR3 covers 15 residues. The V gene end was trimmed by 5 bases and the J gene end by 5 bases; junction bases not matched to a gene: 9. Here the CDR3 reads CASSTYSGFDNEQFF. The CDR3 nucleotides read TGTGCCAGCAGTACTTATAGCGGGTTTGACAATGAGCAGTTCTTC.

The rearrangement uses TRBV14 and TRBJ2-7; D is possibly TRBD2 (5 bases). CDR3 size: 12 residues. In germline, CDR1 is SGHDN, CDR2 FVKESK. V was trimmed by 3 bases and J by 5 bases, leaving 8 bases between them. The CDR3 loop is CASSHRLHEQYF. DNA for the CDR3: TGTGCCAGCAGCCACCGACTACACGAGCAGTACTTC.

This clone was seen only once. The CDR3 sequence is CASSLPGPLSGNTIYF. CDR3 coding DNA: TGTGCCAGCAGCTTGCCGGGGCCCCTCTCTGGAAACACCATATATTTT. This chain uses TRBV5-8 with TRBJ1-3, with D perhaps TRBD1 (5 bases). Germline V lookup: CDR1 SGHTS, CDR2 YDEGEE. Trimming took off 1 base at V and 0 bases at J, with 11 bases between the two ends. This CDR3 contains 16 residues. The entire variable domain, with the rest obtained from reference TRBV5-8 and TRBJ1-3, is as follows: EAGVTQSPTHLIKTRGQQATLRCSPISGHTSVYWYQQALGLGLQFLLWYDEGEERNRGNFPPRFSGRQFPNYSSELNVNALELEDSALYLCASSLPGPLSGNTIYFGEGSWLTVV.

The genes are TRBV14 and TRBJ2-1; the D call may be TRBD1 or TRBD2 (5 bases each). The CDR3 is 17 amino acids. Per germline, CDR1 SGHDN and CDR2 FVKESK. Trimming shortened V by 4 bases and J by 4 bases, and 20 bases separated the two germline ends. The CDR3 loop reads CASSPTVVGVGYNEQFF. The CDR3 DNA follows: TGTGCCAGCAGCCCCACGGTGGTGGGGGTCGGGTACAATGAGCAGTTCTTC.

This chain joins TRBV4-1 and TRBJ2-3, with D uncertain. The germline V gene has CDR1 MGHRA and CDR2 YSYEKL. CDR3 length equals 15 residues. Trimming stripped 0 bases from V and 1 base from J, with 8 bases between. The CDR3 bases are TGCGCCAGCAGCCAAGATTCCAGCGGCACAGATACGCAGTATTTT. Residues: CASSQDSSGTDTQYF.

The CDR3 nucleotides are TGCGCCAGCAGTACGCGGGAGGGACAAACCGGGGAGCTGTTTTTT. Its translation is CASSTREGQTGELFF. This chain joins TRBV10-1 and TRBJ2-2; 9 bases agree with TRBD2. V dropped 5 bases and J dropped 5; count of bases not matched to a gene: 6. CDR1 is WNHNN and CDR2 is SYGVQD in the germline V gene (reference sequence). The CDR3 sequence is 15 residues long.

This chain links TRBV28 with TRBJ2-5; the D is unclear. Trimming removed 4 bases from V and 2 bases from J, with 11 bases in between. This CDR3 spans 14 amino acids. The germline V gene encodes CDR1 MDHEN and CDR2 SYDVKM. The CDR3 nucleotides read TGTGCCAGCAGTTCCACAACGCCTCAAGAGACCCAGTACTTC. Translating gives CASSSTTPQETQYF.

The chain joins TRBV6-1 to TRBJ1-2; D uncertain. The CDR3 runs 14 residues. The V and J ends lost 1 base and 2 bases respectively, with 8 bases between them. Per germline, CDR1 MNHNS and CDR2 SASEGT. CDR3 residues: CASSEETGNYGYTF. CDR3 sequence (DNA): TGTGCCAGCAGTGAAGAGACTGGGAACTATGGCTACACCTTC.

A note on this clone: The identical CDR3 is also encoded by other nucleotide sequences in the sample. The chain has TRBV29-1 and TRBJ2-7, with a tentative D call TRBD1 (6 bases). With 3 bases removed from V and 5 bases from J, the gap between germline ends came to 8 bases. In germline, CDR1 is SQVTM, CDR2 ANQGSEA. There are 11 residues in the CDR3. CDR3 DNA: TGCAGCGTTGATAGGGGGAACGAGCAGTACTTC. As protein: CSVDRGNEQYF.

CDR3 sequence: CASSQATSLSGNTIYF. The CDR3, as DNA: TGCGCCAGCAGCCAAGCCACCAGCCTCTCTGGAAACACCATATATTTT. This chain joins TRBV4-1 and TRBJ1-3, with D hard to call. Trimming left V 1 base short and J 0 bases short, with 10 bases between. The CDR3 has 16 residues. Germline V gives CDR1 MGHRA, CDR2 YSYEKL.

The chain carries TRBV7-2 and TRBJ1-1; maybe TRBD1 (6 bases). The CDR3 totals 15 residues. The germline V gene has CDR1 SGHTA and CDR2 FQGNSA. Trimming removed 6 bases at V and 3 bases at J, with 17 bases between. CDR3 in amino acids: CASSYLQGWDTEAFF. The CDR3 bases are TGTGCCAGCAGTTATCTACAGGGATGGGACACTGAAGCTTTCTTT.

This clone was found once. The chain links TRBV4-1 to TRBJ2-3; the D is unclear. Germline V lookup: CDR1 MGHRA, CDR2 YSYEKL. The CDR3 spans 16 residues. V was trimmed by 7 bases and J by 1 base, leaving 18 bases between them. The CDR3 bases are TGCGCCAGCAAACCGCTCAGTGGAGTCGGCACAGATACGCAGTATTTT. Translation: CASKPLSGVGTDTQYF.

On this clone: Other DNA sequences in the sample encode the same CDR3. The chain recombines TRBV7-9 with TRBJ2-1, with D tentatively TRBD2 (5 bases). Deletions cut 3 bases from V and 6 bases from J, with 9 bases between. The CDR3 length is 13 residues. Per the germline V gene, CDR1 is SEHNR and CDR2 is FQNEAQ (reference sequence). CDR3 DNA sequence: TGTGCCAGCAGCTTGGGCGCGGGCAATGAGCAGTTCTTC. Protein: CASSLGAGNEQFF.

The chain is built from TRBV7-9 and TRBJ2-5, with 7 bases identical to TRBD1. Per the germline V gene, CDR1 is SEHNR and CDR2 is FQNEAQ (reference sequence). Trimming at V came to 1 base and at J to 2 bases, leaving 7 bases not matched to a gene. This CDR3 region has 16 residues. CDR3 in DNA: TGTGCCAGCAGCTTAGGAGGCGGACAGGAGCAAGAGACCCAGTACTTC. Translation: CASSLGGGQEQETQYF.